This record concerns one TCR beta chain sequence. Its antigen target is currently unknown. There are no base qualities to consult, and no much larger clone falls within one base. The cohort consisted of 666 healthy bone marrow donors. Cohort members were all nominally healthy when sampled, although unrecorded immune exposures were likely present. The donor was CMV seropositive and belonged to the group of some 290 seropositive cohort members. A peripheral blood sample was provided by each donor, and peripheral blood mononuclear cells were used for TCR beta sequencing. The Qiagen DNeasy Blood Extraction Kit was used to extract genomic DNA from the blood cell samples. To prepare the library, the immunoSEQ multiplex PCR assay was applied. A mixture of 60 forward primers for TCR Vbeta segments and 13 reverse primers for TCR Jbeta segments was used in the multiplex PCR. The CDR3 region of rearranged TCR beta genes was amplified from genomic DNA by a multiplex PCR assay. Amplified TCR beta libraries were sequenced as 87-base-pair reads on the Illumina HiSeq System. On the authors' methods: Across the roughly 640 repertoires, a later analysis counted 80 million or so unique TCR beta chains, roughly 11 million of which were shared by at least two donors. A nearest-neighbor algorithm error-corrected the raw reads and collapsed the reads into unique sequences, merging closely related sequences to remove PCR and sequencing errors. Alignment of CDR3 sequences to IMGT reference sequences was used to assign V, D and J gene segments. For a sequence to be retained, a match of at least six nucleotides was required to both a V gene segment and a J gene segment. Rearrangements were classified as productive when the CDR3 lacked stop codons and remained in frame with V and J, and all other rearrangements were classified as non-productive. Following IMGT convention, CDR3 was defined as the stretch from the second conserved V-encoded cysteine to the conserved J-encoded phenylalanine. In an earlier analysis of more than 550 of the donors, sequences lacking an unambiguous match to a single V gene segment were excluded. An earlier analysis of a few hundred of the donors classified V segments as functional when productive rearrangements were above 56.7% and as segregating when the standard deviation between donors was above 5%. A statistical classification framework was built for diagnosing cytomegalovirus status from the catalog of TCR beta chain sequences. V and J gene assignment, in a later analysis, came from comparing TCR nucleotide sequences with IMGT/GENE-DB human TR gene sequences. A later analysis assigned CDR3 sequences and most-parsimonious VDJ recombination scenarios with the TCRdist pipeline. A later analysis defined each TCR beta chain by its CDR3 amino acid sequence plus V-gene family, and excluded reads lacking a unique V-gene family. A later analysis removed 500 to 600 highly shared, low-generation-probability nucleotide sequences to deal with suspected cross-contamination and a sequencing artifact. In a later analysis, a clonal expansion index for each public chain was calculated from normalized within-repertoire ranks of inferred template counts. In a later analysis, generation probabilities were computed with a VDJ recombination model fitted to out-of-frame rearrangements, and the resulting probabilities were checked against IGoR. Hypergeometric tests were used in a later analysis to score TCR-TCR, TCR-HLA and TCR-CMV co-occurrence, with a repertoire-size bias correction applied to the TCR pairs. A later analysis estimated false discovery rates by permuting HLA or CMV assignments 20 times. In a later analysis, co-occurring TCRs were grouped using DBSCAN, and TCRdist sequence similarity was added for clustering within HLA-allele-positive subsets. Co-occurrence clustering excluded repertoires with fewer than 30,000 or more than 120,000 public chains, plus five with anomalous nucleotide sharing. TCRdb holds this immuneACCESS table with in-frame rearrangements only. Some clones are missing; in checked studies, unresolved V genes explain under half, and the rest has no known cause. V and J calls and clone size are those listed in that table; D and trimming were worked out from the DNA. The sample records under 200,000 clones, over 70% of which are singletons. The ten most abundant clones make up roughly 7.4% of the sample.

Trimming takes 6 bases off V and 0 bases off J; junction bases not matched to a gene: 3. CDR1 and CDR2 (LNHDA, SQIVND) derive from the germline V gene (reference sequence). Taken from cysteine to phenylalanine, the CDR3 has 16 residues. CDR3 DNA is the only sequence kept; it has 48 bases, read in frame from the first base. This sample was taken from a study of cytomegalovirus exposure and HLA in healthy donors (dated by TCRdb to 2017 to 2019). Broadly, across the study: An earlier analysis of several hundred of the donors reported about 300 Gb of sequence data and approximately 120 million unique TCR beta sequences obtained from about 170 million T cells. About 280 gigabases of sequencing data and tens of millions of unique TCR sequences were included in an early release covering several hundred HLA-typed donors. Of the 300 to 500 genotyped donors, less than 90% were placed in the genetic ancestry cluster associated with self-reported Caucasian donors. The study aimed to test whether cataloging public T cell receptors could reveal signatures of past pathogen exposure. The study profiled the T cell repertoires of hundreds of subjects by immunosequencing and related them to cytomegalovirus serostatus. In addition to the first cohort of hundreds of subjects, a separate validation cohort of 120 different subjects was used. The study combined high-throughput TCR immunosequencing, statistical association of individual TCRs with disease status, and machine learning to predict cytomegalovirus infection status. To study patterns of TCR occurrence, a later analysis re-analyzed previously published TCR beta repertoires from just over 650 donors and added high-resolution HLA genotyping. In the later analysis, no new phenotypic data were used to find candidate immune exposures; instead, reliance was placed on TCR beta sequences and their occurrence across donors. In an earlier analysis of a few hundred of the donors, high-throughput TCR beta sequencing was used to judge whether each TCR beta V gene segment behaved as functional or pseudogenic. Alongside the repertoire data, information on donor age, sex, ethnicity and CMV serostatus was compiled. A later genetic analysis used genome-wide SNP genotypes for about three fifths of the 666 donors, treating that subset as a discovery cohort. All discovery cohort repertoires had been generated using a single sequencing platform. HLA typing included class I and class II loci at four-digit resolution. The number of typed donors differed by locus: roughly 620-640 for A, B, C, DRB1 and DQB1; 522 for DQA1; over 600 for DPA1; and some 430 for DPB1. Several DR-DQ haplotypes were handled as single units for association and clustering because linkage in the cohort was strong. Among 300 to 500 genotyped donors of the cohort, an average of around 220,000 unique TCR beta nucleotide sequences was sequenced per donor, of which roughly 17% were non-productive. Points the paper makes about the study in general: Cytomegalovirus status was reported to be diagnosed by the classifier with high specificity and sensitivity in both the original and validation cohorts. At a false discovery rate of 0.05, a later analysis linked 16,951 TCR beta sequences to specific HLA alleles. Strong co-occurrence of HLA alleles, especially DR and DQ, made assigning TCR associations to individual alleles difficult. Compared with the approximately 670-donor mean, donors in an Asian-associated ancestry cluster had fewer N-insertions in productive TCRs, according to a later genetic analysis. A total of 164 TCR beta chains were listed by the study as associated with cytomegalovirus. Compared with equally common non-associated chains, HLA-associated TCR beta chains in a later analysis were more clonally expanded and had lower generation probabilities. According to a later analysis, most CMV-associated TCR beta chains appeared to be HLA-restricted, and the HLA associations seemed to be driven largely by CMV exposure. Because HLA typing was unavailable for some donors at each locus, only the typed subset was used in association tests. The cohort was sequenced for TCR beta chains only, and without alpha or paired-chain data the features that could be detected were limited. Presence/absence analyses assumed roughly uniform sequencing depth across donors, an assumption that may not hold. In vitro tests confirmed that a few of the cytomegalovirus-associated TCR beta chains recognize cytomegalovirus antigens. Linkage disequilibrium might explain the correlated functional status among segregating V segments, but an unknown experimental factor could not be ruled out. In an earlier analysis of 587 of the donors, most TCR beta V segments appeared in productive rearrangements about 90% or about 30% of the time, broadly matching IMGT annotations. A cluster of highly shared sequence variants was judged likely to be a technical artifact of the sequencing pipeline. Most TCR sequences were seen in very few donors, while some public TCRs were found in many individuals. For the cohort, immune exposure information was limited to CMV serostatus. A further reported finding was that TCR beta sequences accurately predicted the HLA-A and HLA-B alleles for most subjects in the first cohort. In a later genetic analysis, a missense DCLRE1C variant was associated with V-gene and J-gene trimming of TCR beta chains, and the association was replicated in an independent cohort. Some IMGT-functional V segments, including TRBV6-2 and TRBV6-3, could not be distinguished by the 87-base-pair reads and were therefore excluded. In a later analysis, several top co-occurrence clusters were reported to appear linked to parvovirus B19, influenza, CMV and Epstein-Barr virus. The authors suggested that the approach could potentially be extended to other disease states and immunological phenotypes. Because counts were too low, approximately 15 rarely observed V segments, including chromosome 9 orphons, were excluded from the earlier analysis of 587 of the donors. According to a later analysis, TCR association rates differed among HLA loci, with DRB1 alleles showing the most associated TCRs and HLA-C alleles showing the fewest.

The sequencing sample was made of PBMCs. The TCR sequence derives from a male donor in good health and CMV-seropositive. The V and J genes are TRBV19 and TRBJ2-1, with 12 bases in between that match TRBD2. The DNA sequence reads TGTGCCAGTAGGGAACTAGCGGGGGGCTCCTACAATGAGCAGTTCTTC. Protein translation: CASRELAGGSYNEQFF. The CDR3, completed at both ends by the reference TRBV19 and TRBJ2-1 genes, gives the full variable domain DGGITQSPKYLFRKEGQNVTLSCEQNLNHDAMYWYRQDPGQGLRLIYYSQIVNDFQKGDIAEGYSVSREKKESFPLTVTSAQKNPTAFYLCASRELAGGSYNEQFFGPGTRLTVL.